These 5 T cell receptor beta chains originate from one sample sequenced in a study of blood T cell repertoires in COVID-19. Profiled with immunoSEQ multiplex PCR; TCRdb holds only in-frame clones, not every one. Of around 300,000 clones listed, approximately 92% are singletons. Sequenced: PBMCs or T cells enriched from blood (not recorded which). The receptors derive from a woman between 18 and 29 years old who had recovered from COVID-19.

V and J are TRBV2 and TRBJ1-2; 7 bases map to TRBD1. CDR1 and CDR2 from the germline V gene are SNHLY and FYNNEI. The V segment lost 5 bases and the J segment 8 bases; nucleotides outside the gene matches: 11. The CDR3 totals 14 residues. CDR3 sequence (DNA): TGTGCCAGCAGTTCTCCCGGGGACAGTCAGGGCTACACCTTC. It is translated as CASSSPGDSQGYTF.

V gene TRBV9 combines with J gene TRBJ1-5, with D possibly being TRBD1 (5 bases). Germline V gene lookup returns CDR1 SGDLS and CDR2 YYNGEE. V lost 3 bases and J 5 bases, leaving 15 bases between the germline ends. The CDR3 has 15 amino acids. CDR3 in amino acids: CASSAGTVTDQPQHF. In DNA, the CDR3 is TGTGCCAGCAGCGCCGGGACTGTGACCGATCAGCCCCAGCATTTT.

V usage is TRBV4-2 and J usage is TRBJ2-7; D might be TRBD2 (5 bases). Germline values: CDR1 LGHNA, CDR2 YNFKEQ. The CDR3 extends over 14 amino acids. Trimming took 0 bases from V and 4 from J, leaving 10 bases between them. This CDR3 reads CASSQEETMYEQYF. CDR3 in DNA: TGTGCCAGCAGCCAAGAGGAGACTATGTACGAGCAGTACTTC.

The V gene is TRBV18, the J gene TRBJ1-5; 9 positions agree with TRBD1. V lost 3 bases, J lost 0 bases, and 12 bases stayed unmatched. The CDR3 extends over 19 amino acids. In germline, CDR1 is KGHSH, CDR2 LQKENI. The CDR3 is CASSPGPGQGLYSNQPQHF. The CDR3 nucleotides read TGTGCCAGCTCACCTGGCCCGGGACAGGGACTCTATAGCAATCAGCCCCAGCATTTT.

V and J are TRBV29-1 and TRBJ2-2; 8 bases fit TRBD1. Germline values: CDR1 SQVTM, CDR2 ANQGSEA. CDR3 size: 12 residues. V trimming: 0 bases; J trimming: 12 bases; junction bases outside the gene matches: 3. The CDR3 sequence: CSVEERTGKLFF. CDR3 nucleotide sequence: TGCAGCGTTGAAGAGAGGACAGGGAAGCTGTTTTTT.